The rows below give T cell receptor beta chains drawn from one sample of a study of human T cells and chemical hapten exposure. TCRdb ran MiXCR on the RACE reads and lists one entry per CDR3 protein. The table shows approximately 160,000 distinct CDR3 sequences, with about 30% occurring only once. This material consisted of whole blood, taken in connection with sensitization to the hapten diphenylcyclopropenone (DPC). These receptors were collected from a woman aged 18-35 years with alopecia areata. Some clones in this sample may be carry-over from other donors' samples. The CDR3 runs from the conserved cysteine through the conserved F or W. A D gene is named only where the DNA matches it firmly. The size field is filled for only some rows; it gives once, few, many or a size class.

D gene,V gene,clone size,J gene,CDR3 DNA,CDR3 protein
TRBD2,TRBV6-1,few,TRBJ2-1,TGTGCCAGCATCCCGATAGCGGGAGAGGGCAATGAGCAGTTCTTC,CASIPIAGEGNEQFF
.,TRBV9,.,TRBJ2-1,TGTGCCAGCAGCGCTCTGGTGACCCCTAGCTCCTACAATGAGCAGTTCTTC,CASSALVTPSSYNEQFF
TRBD1,TRBV4-1,few,TRBJ2-5,TGCGCCAGCAGCCAACCCCCCTCGACAGGGGGCTGGAAAGAGACCCAGTACTTC,CASSQPPSTGGWKETQYF
TRBD1,TRBV20-1,few,TRBJ1-1,TGCAGTGCTCCCGAAAGTCTCAGGGGGTTTGACACTGAAGCTTTCTTT,CSAPESLRGFDTEAFF
TRBD2,TRBV6-6,few,TRBJ2-1,TGTGCCAGCAGTTACTCGCAGACTAGCGGGGTCTACAATGAGCAGTTCTTC,CASSYSQTSGVYNEQFF
TRBD1,TRBV20-1,.,TRBJ2-1,TGCAGTGCCCCAGGGGACAGAGCAAACAATGAGCAGTTCTTC,CSAPGDRANNEQFF
.,TRBV11-3,few,TRBJ2-7,TGTGCCAGCAGCTTCCGGGCCACCTACGAGCAGTACTTC,CASSFRATYEQYF
TRBD1,TRBV19,.,TRBJ1-5,TGTGCCAGTAGTACGGACAGGGCGCATCAGCCCCAGCATTTT,CASSTDRAHQPQHF
.,TRBV20-1,.,TRBJ1-1,TGCAGTGCTAGGGATGGAGGGGTTTCCGACACTGAAGCTTTCTTT,CSARDGGVSDTEAFF
.,TRBV10-3,.,TRBJ2-7,TGTGCCACCGGGTCGGCAGGGCAGGAATACGAGCAGTACTTC,CATGSAGQEYEQYF
TRBD2,TRBV20-1,few,TRBJ2-2,TGCAGTGCCAGTGGACTAGCGGGAGTGGCCGGGGAGCTGTTTTTT,CSASGLAGVAGELFF
.,TRBV4-3,.,TRBJ1-1,TGCGCCAGCAGCCCGTGGTTAGAGGCGGCGGGCACTGAAGCTTTCTTT,CASSPWLEAAGTEAFF
TRBD2,TRBV4-1,.,TRBJ2-7,TGCGCCAGCAGCCAAGCCGGGACTAGCAGCTACGAGCAGTACTTC,CASSQAGTSSYEQYF
.,TRBV12-3/TRBV12-4,.,TRBJ1-6,TGTGCCAGCAGTTCCGGGACACCTAATTCACCCCTCCACTTT,CASSSGTPNSPLHF
.,TRBV7-2,.,TRBJ2-3,TGTGCCAGCAGCTCCCCCGCGCCCACAGATACGCAGTATTTT,CASSSPAPTDTQYF
.,TRBV6-2/TRBV6-3,.,TRBJ1-6,TGTGCCAGCAGGGGTACCGCCTCGATATCATCCCTCCACTTT,CASRGTASISSLHF
.,TRBV12-3/TRBV12-4,few,TRBJ1-5,TGTGCCAGCAGAGACAGTTATCAGCCCCAGCATTTT,CASRDSYQPQHF
.,TRBV6-4,few,TRBJ2-2,TGTGCCAGCAGTGACACCGCCACCGGGGAGCTGTTTTTT,CASSDTATGELFF
.,TRBV29-1,.,TRBJ2-2,TGCAGCGTTGGAGGGGGGCCCGGGGAGCTGTTTTTT,CSVGGGPGELFF
.,TRBV4-3,few,TRBJ1-4,TGCGCCAGCAGCCAAGAGGGGAGGCCTAATGAAAAACTGTTTTTT,CASSQEGRPNEKLFF
TRBD2,TRBV9,.,TRBJ2-7,TGTGCCAGCAGCCCCAGGGACTACTTTTACGAGCAGTACTTC,CASSPRDYFYEQYF
.,TRBV4-3,.,TRBJ2-1,TGCGCCAGCAGCCAAGACGGCCTGCCTTACAATGAGCAGTTCTTC,CASSQDGLPYNEQFF
TRBD1,TRBV10-3,.,TRBJ1-5,TGTGCCACCAAAAACCCTGACAGGGGATTTAGCAATCAGCCCCAGCATTTT,CATKNPDRGFSNQPQHF
.,TRBV20-1,.,TRBJ2-5,TGCAGTGCCGTCGACACCGACCAAGAGACCCAGTACTTC,CSAVDTDQETQYF
TRBD2,TRBV4-3,few,TRBJ2-4,TGCGCCAGCAGCCCTGGACTAGCGGGAGTCAAAAACATTCAGTACTTC,CASSPGLAGVKNIQYF
TRBD1,TRBV7-2,few,TRBJ1-2,TGTGCCAGCAGCCCGCAGGGACAGGGGTTAAGTGGCTACACCTTC,CASSPQGQGLSGYTF
.,TRBV20-1,.,TRBJ1-6,TGCAGTGCTTTAAGGCCAGGGACGGGATCACCCCTCCACTTT,CSALRPGTGSPLHF
.,TRBV21-1,few,TRBJ2-7,TGTGCCAGCAGCAAAGGGGTTAGCTCCTACGAGCAGTACTTC,CASSKGVSSYEQYF
.,TRBV7-9,many,TRBJ1-3,TGTGCCAGCAGCTTCTTAGGGAGCACCATATATTTT,CASSFLGSTIYF
.,TRBV5-1,many,TRBJ2-2,TGCGCCAGCAGCGTGACAGTCACCGGGGAGCTGTTTTTT,CASSVTVTGELFF
.,TRBV29-1,few,TRBJ1-2,TGCAGCGTCGTTAATCGTCAGGGCTACACCTTC,CSVVNRQGYTF
.,TRBV20-1,few,TRBJ2-5,TGCAGTGCTAGAGAAGGGGGGGCCGGAGGGGAGACCCAGTACTTC,CSAREGGAGGETQYF
.,TRBV3-1,few,TRBJ1-1,TGTGCCAGCAGCCAAGTCCACTCCTTCCCCGCTGAAGCTTTCTTT,CASSQVHSFPAEAFF